This T cell receptor beta chain was captured in a study of blood T cell repertoires in COVID-19 (dated by TCRdb to about 2020). About the study as a whole: The collaborator samples originated in the United States, Italy and Spain and spanned the acute and convalescent phases of COVID-19. The samples were drawn from the first 160 participants of the ongoing ImmuneRACE study and from some 1,300 subjects provided by 6 global collaborators. The material from the prospective study consisted of cDNA or gDNA derived from T cells, B-cell-depleted T cells, or PBMCs. Deeply sampled blood TCRbeta repertoires from subjects exposed to, actively infected with, or recovered from COVID-19 were included in the dataset. Nearly every sample came with metadata listing a de-identified subject ID, COVID-19 status, age in years and sex. Where HLA class I and class II types were available, the types were taken from metadata supplied by the sample provider, not from assay-based typing. The repertoires were released in a freely available public database intended as a resource for research on the immune response to SARS-CoV-2.

Each collaborating institution followed its own protocols to collect whole blood in K2EDTA tubes. For TCRbeta analysis, collaborator samples were shipped as frozen whole blood, as isolated PBMCs, or as DNA extracted from either sample type. The immunoSEQ Assay, a bias-controlled multiplex PCR, was used to amplify TCRbeta CDR3 regions from genomic DNA. The authors' pipeline ran thus. Nucleated cell counts per sample were estimated from amplification of reference gene primers within the assay. Sequence reads were collapsed and filtered to measure the absolute abundance of every unique TCRbeta CDR3 rearrangement. For each sample, productive Simpson clonality was calculated by taking the square root of Simpson's diversity index across productive rearrangements. As stored in TCRdb, this immuneACCESS dataset retains in-frame rearrangements with V and J assigned. A fraction of the clones does not appear; measured against another copy, unresolved V genes explain less than half of the discrepancy, and the remainder lacks a known reason. The V and J calls and clone size are taken from that table; D and trimming were inferred from the DNA. The sample yields around 100,000 clones; 84% were counted once. The ten largest clones capture 12% of the sample.

Its CDR3 holds 15 amino acids, cysteine through phenylalanine. Only CDR3 DNA remains: 45 bases, in frame from the first base. At the junction V is shortened by 4 bases and J by 4 bases; bases outside the gene matches: 8. The CDR1 and CDR2 encoded by the germline V gene (reference sequence) are SGHNT and YYREEE. Paper-wide results and their limitations: The quantity of clinical and demographic metadata differed by source and by participant and was supplied without curation.

Details on this clone: Which antigen it targets is not known. No qualities accompany the bases; no much larger clone lies one base away.

This sequence uses TRBV5-4 and TRBJ2-7, and 10 junction bases match TRBD2. Specimen: peripheral blood. This receptor was identified in a human donor in a cohort sampled during active COVID-19. Read as DNA, the sequence is TGTGCCAGCAGCCCAAGCGGGGGGGCCGGTTACGAGCAGTACTTC. The encoded protein is CASSPSGGAGYEQYF. The CDR3 plus the reference TRBV5-4 and TRBJ2-7 genes for the other parts give the full variable domain: ETGVTQSPTHLIKTRGQQVTLRCSSQSGHNTVSWYQQALGQGPQFIFQYYREEENGRGNFPPRFSGLQFPNYSSELNVNALELDDSALYLCASSPSGGAGYEQYFGPGTRLTVT.